The rows below give T cell receptor beta chains drawn from one sample of a study of blood T cell repertoires in COVID-19. Data came from immunoSEQ multiplex PCR; TCRdb stores just in-frame clones and leaves some out. The sample has 140,000 to 150,000 clones, 75% to 85% seen once. Sequencing was performed on peripheral blood. The receptors originated from a human donor with acute or convalescent COVID-19. The donor label of this sample is uncertain. The CDR3 runs from the conserved cysteine through the conserved F or W. The D gene is left open where the match is weak. The size entry is marked missing in some rows and otherwise reads once, few, many or a size class.

D | size | J | V | CDR3 | DNA
TRBD1 | . | TRBJ2-2 | TRBV28 | CASSSPGQRNTGELFF | TGTGCCAGCAGCTCTCCGGGACAGCGAAACACCGGGGAGCTGTTTTTT
TRBD1 | . | TRBJ1-1 | TRBV6-5 | CASRQGAGTEAFF | TGTGCCAGTAGACAGGGGGCTGGAACTGAAGCTTTCTTT
. | . | TRBJ2-2 | TRBV4-2 | CASSQGDWSTYSGELFF | TGTGCCAGCAGCCAAGGGGACTGGTCCACCTATTCCGGGGAGCTGTTTTTT
TRBD2 | . | TRBJ2-5 | TRBV19 | CASSPTGLDEETQYF | TGTGCCAGTAGTCCGACGGGACTAGATGAAGAGACCCAGTACTTC
TRBD1 | . | TRBJ1-4 | TRBV6-1 | CASSEAGQATNEKLFF | TGTGCCAGCAGTGAAGCGGGACAGGCAACTAATGAAAAACTGTTTTTT
. | . | TRBJ1-1 | TRBV18 | CASAGQSTNTEAFF | TGTGCCAGCGCAGGACAGTCGACTAACACTGAAGCTTTCTTT
. | . | TRBJ2-5 | TRBV7-3 | CASSPLGRETQYF | TGTGCCAGCAGCCCCCTAGGGAGAGAGACCCAGTACTTC
. | . | TRBJ1-2 | TRBV5-4 | CASSSARTVSNYGYTF | TGTGCCAGCAGCTCGGCACGGACAGTATCTAACTATGGCTACACCTTC
TRBD1 | . | TRBJ1-1 | TRBV3-1/TRBV3-2 | CASSPGTVNTEAFF | TGTGCCAGCAGCCCGGGGACAGTGAACACTGAAGCTTTCTTT
TRBD1 | . | TRBJ2-6 | TRBV19 | CASSISGTGARSGANVLTF | TGTGCCAGTAGTATCTCCGGGACAGGTGCTCGTTCTGGGGCCAACGTCCTGACTTTC
. | . | TRBJ1-4 | TRBV7-9 | CASSSGSGQSEKLFF | TGTGCCAGCAGCTCCGGTTCCGGACAGTCTGAAAAACTGTTTTTT
. | . | TRBJ1-3 | TRBV9 | CASTSNGGKSDTIYF | TGTGCCAGCACCTCTAACGGGGGGAAGAGCGACACCATATATTTT
. | . | TRBJ1-4 | TRBV15 | CATSRDPAGEKLFF | TGTGCCACCAGCAGAGACCCGGCCGGGGAAAAACTGTTTTTT
. | once | TRBJ1-1 | TRBV5-6 | CASSLIQGITEAFF | TGTGCCAGCAGCTTGATCCAGGGGATCACTGAAGCTTTCTTT
TRBD1 | . | TRBJ1-1 | TRBV10-1 | CASSDRDRGLFAEAFF | TGCGCCAGCAGTGATAGGGACAGGGGGCTTTTTGCTGAAGCTTTCTTT
. | few | TRBJ1-1 | TRBV6-6 | CASSLGRGTEAFF | TGTGCCAGCAGTCTGGGCCGGGGGACTGAAGCTTTCTTT
TRBD1 | . | TRBJ2-1 | TRBV18 | CASSQSTGGHNEQFF | TGTGCCAGCTCGCAATCGACAGGGGGCCACAATGAGCAGTTCTTC
TRBD2 | . | TRBJ2-3 | TRBV11-2 | CASSPPGLAGAHTQYF | TGTGCCAGCAGCCCCCCGGGACTAGCGGGGGCCCATACGCAGTATTTT
TRBD1 | . | TRBJ1-4 | TRBV9 | CASSAPTGGHEKLFF | TGTGCCAGCAGCGCTCCGACAGGGGGACATGAAAAACTGTTTTTT
. | . | TRBJ1-6 | TRBV18 | CASSPGSADNSPLHF | TGTGCCAGCTCACCCGGCAGCGCCGATAATTCACCCCTCCACTTT
. | . | TRBJ1-5 | TRBV24-1 | CATSDLRSSELHF | TGTGCCACCAGTGATTTGCGTAGCTCCGAACTGCATTTT
. | few | TRBJ1-2 | TRBV27 | CASSLTGNYGYTF | TGTGCCAGCAGTTTGACAGGCAACTATGGCTACACCTTC
. | . | TRBJ1-2 | TRBV7-9 | CASPRASGPYGYTF | TGTGCCAGCCCGAGGGCGTCGGGTCCCTATGGCTACACCTTC
. | . | TRBJ1-1 | TRBV9 | CASSAITGEAFF | TGTGCCAGCAGCGCGATTACAGGTGAAGCTTTCTTT
TRBD1 | . | TRBJ1-2 | TRBV19 | CASSMPGQGYGYTF | TGTGCCAGTAGTATGCCTGGACAGGGTTATGGCTACACCTTC
TRBD1 | . | TRBJ1-2 | TRBV5-1 | CASSLAYGQGKDGYTF | TGCGCCAGCAGCTTGGCTTACGGACAGGGGAAAGATGGCTACACCTTC
TRBD1 | . | TRBJ2-5 | TRBV10-3 | CAISERTGVGLETQYF | TGTGCCATCAGTGAGAGGACAGGCGTCGGATTGGAGACCCAGTACTTC
. | . | TRBJ2-3 | TRBV10-3 | CAISIGPTDTQYF | TGTGCCATCAGTATTGGGCCCACAGATACGCAGTATTTT
TRBD2 | . | TRBJ2-1 | TRBV3-1/TRBV3-2 | CASSPTSSGWLDEQFF | TGTGCCAGCAGCCCAACCTCTAGCGGGTGGTTGGATGAGCAGTTCTTC
. | . | TRBJ2-1 | TRBV9 | CASSTGSQWAEQFF | TGTGCCAGCAGCACAGGATCCCAATGGGCTGAGCAGTTCTTC
. | . | TRBJ1-5 | TRBV3-1/TRBV3-2 | CASSPFSNQPQHF | TGTGCCAGCAGCCCTTTCAGCAATCAGCCCCAGCATTTT
. | . | TRBJ2-7 | TRBV4-1 | CASSQVGDYYEQYF | TGCGCCAGCAGCCAAGTGGGAGATTACTACGAGCAGTACTTC
TRBD1 | . | TRBJ1-2 | TRBV2 | CASSGDRGAGYTF | TGTGCCAGCAGTGGGGACAGGGGGGCTGGCTACACCTTC
. | . | TRBJ2-3 | TRBV5-6 | CASSFTQTSDTQYF | TGTGCCAGCAGCTTTACCCAGACATCAGATACGCAGTATTTT
. | . | TRBJ1-5 | TRBV30 | CAWSDDAGSNQPQHF | TGTGCCTGGAGTGACGATGCCGGTAGCAATCAGCCCCAGCATTTT
. | . | TRBJ1-3 | TRBV30 | CAWSYSGNTIYF | TGTGCCTGGAGTTACTCTGGAAACACCATATATTTT
TRBD1 | once | TRBJ1-2 | TRBV7-3 | CASSLLRGPNYGYTF | TGTGCCAGCAGCTTGCTCAGGGGGCCAAACTATGGCTACACCTTC
TRBD1 | . | TRBJ1-6 | TRBV6-5 | CASSFGQVIGSPLHF | TGTGCCAGCAGTTTCGGACAGGTCATAGGGTCACCCCTCCACTTT
. | . | TRBJ2-7 | TRBV11-2 | CASSLGSGLREQYF | TGTGCCAGCAGCTTAGGTAGCGGCCTCCGCGAGCAGTACTTC
TRBD1 | . | TRBJ1-2 | TRBV7-6 | CASSLLPGQGNDGYTF | TGTGCCAGCAGCCTCTTACCGGGACAGGGCAATGATGGCTACACCTTC
. | . | TRBJ1-6 | TRBV18 | CASSPSQQNSPLHF | TGTGCCAGCTCACCTTCACAGCAAAATTCACCCCTCCACTTT
TRBD2 | few | TRBJ2-5 | TRBV6-5 | CASSRLAGGQETQYF | TGTGCCAGCAGTAGACTAGCGGGGGGCCAAGAGACCCAGTACTTC